This entry is about one T cell receptor (beta chain). Its antigen specificity is not known. No much larger clone is present one base from it, and per-base qualities are unavailable. What the time point label conveys for this sample: about 28 days (+/-7) after the second vaccine dose. AZD1222 recipients given second doses at about 4 weeks or at about 12 weeks were pooled, since spike-specific TCR depth and breadth were not found to differ between the two schedules. Vaccinee samples came from UK trials COV001 and COV002, including a single-blind randomized controlled phase 2/3 trial of AZD1222 (ChAdOx1 nCoV-19) in healthy adults. Trial participant PBMC samples were collected at day 0 and day 28 after the second dose for TCRbeta chain sequencing. V and J are truncated by 5 bases and 0 bases respectively, leaving an intervening sequence of 4 bases. The CDR3 runs 12 residues from the cysteine to the phenylalanine. CDR3 DNA is the only sequence kept; it has 36 bases, read in frame from the first base. As encoded in the germline V gene, CDR1 is MDHEN while CDR2 is SYDVKM.

This sample was included in a study of T cell responses to AZD1222 COVID-19 vaccine (dated by TCRdb to about 2021). Study-wide context: TCR sequencing was performed for 230 to 250 trial participants, of whom about 200 were given two doses of AZD1222 and around 26 were given two doses of MenACWY control vaccine. Trial participants were enrolled by age into subgroups of 18-55, 56-69 and 70-plus years, and approximately 150, 30 and 60 TCR-sequenced participants, respectively, were included in these subgroups. Here is what the overall study found, with its caveats: Most participants were white British and females outnumbered males, and the authors suggested that clonal diversity may have been underestimated. CD4 TCRs associated with the vaccine covered the entire spike protein, and the dominant responses were in regions 160-218 and 743-854. Because no day 14 peak-response samples were available, the repertoires could be characterized only after the peak T cell response. In the small 56-69-year group, the increase in depth fell short of significance, most likely because of low power. Conclusions about previously exposed vaccinees are limited, since just five or six AZD1222 recipients were seropositive for SARS-CoV-2 at baseline. Epitopes outside the regions mutated in the B.1.351 and B.1.1.7 variants were reportedly recognized by nearly half of the unique spike-specific TCRs. A significant rise in spike-specific TCR breadth and depth was observed after two AZD1222 doses relative to day 0 and relative to MenACWY recipients.

The CDR3 regions of human TCRbeta chains were subjected to immunosequencing. The authors' pipeline ran thus. TCRs in the repertoires were matched against a reference library of SARS-CoV-2-specific TCRs that had been generated with the MIRA antigen-specificity platform. Breadth was defined as the fraction of unique TCRs that were SARS-CoV-2-associated, and depth was defined as the fraction of total T cells that were SARS-CoV-2-associated. Each spike-specific TCR was assigned to its reactive spike region and to a CD4 or CD8 class using the MIRA data. Log10-transformed breadth and depth values were compared by one-way ANOVA with Sidak's multiple comparisons tests. TCRdb took this table from immuneACCESS and kept in-frame rearrangements with V and J called. Such tables lack part of the clones; where checked against another copy, unresolved V genes explain under half of the gap, and the rest is unexplained. V and J calls and clone size are as listed in that table; D and trimming were resolved from the DNA. This sample holds about 180,000 clones; 94% were observed only once. Clones ranked in the top ten supply 1.6% of the sample.

The chain was built from TRBV28 and TRBJ1-2, with no reliable assignment of the D segment. This specimen was peripheral blood, taken 28 days after the second AZD1222 dose. The source is an adult who received the AZD1222 COVID-19 vaccine. In nucleotides, the sequence is TGTGCCAGCAGTCCAGCTAACTATGGCTACACCTTC. This encodes CASSPANYGYTF.